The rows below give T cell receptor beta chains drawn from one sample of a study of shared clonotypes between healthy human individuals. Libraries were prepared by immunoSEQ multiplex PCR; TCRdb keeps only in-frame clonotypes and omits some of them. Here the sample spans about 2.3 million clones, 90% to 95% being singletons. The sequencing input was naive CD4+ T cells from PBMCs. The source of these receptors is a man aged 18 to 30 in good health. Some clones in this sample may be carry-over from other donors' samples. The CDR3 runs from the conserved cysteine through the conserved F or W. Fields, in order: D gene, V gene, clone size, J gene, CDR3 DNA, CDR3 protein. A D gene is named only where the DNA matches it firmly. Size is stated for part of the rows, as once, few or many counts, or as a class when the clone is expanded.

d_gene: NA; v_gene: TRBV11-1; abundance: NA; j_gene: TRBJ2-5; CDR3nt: TGTGCCAGCAGCTATATGGTACAGGGAACCCAGTACTTC; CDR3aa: CASSYMVQGTQYF
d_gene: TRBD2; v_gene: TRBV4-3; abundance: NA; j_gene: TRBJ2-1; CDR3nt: TGCGCCAGCAGCCAAGATTGGAATAGCGGGAGAATGGATGAGCAGTTCTTC; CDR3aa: CASSQDWNSGRMDEQFF
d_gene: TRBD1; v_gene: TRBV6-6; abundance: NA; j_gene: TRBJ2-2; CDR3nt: TGTGCCAGCAGTTACTCGGGACAGGGGAGCCCAGGGGAGCTGTTTTTT; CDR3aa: CASSYSGQGSPGELFF
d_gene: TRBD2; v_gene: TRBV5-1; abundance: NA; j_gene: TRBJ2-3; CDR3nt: TGCGCCAGCGTAAGCCTAGCGGGACCAGATACGCAGTATTTT; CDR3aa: CASVSLAGPDTQYF
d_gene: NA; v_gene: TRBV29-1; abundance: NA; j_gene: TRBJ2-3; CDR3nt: TGCAGCGTCTCACTACAAGCCCGGGATACGCAGTATTTT; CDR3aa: CSVSLQARDTQYF
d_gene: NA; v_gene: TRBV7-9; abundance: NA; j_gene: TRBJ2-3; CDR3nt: TGTGCCAGCAGCTTAGGTTGGGGGACAGATACGCAGTATTTT; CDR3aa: CASSLGWGTDTQYF
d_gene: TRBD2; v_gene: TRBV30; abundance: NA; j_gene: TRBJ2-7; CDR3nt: TGTGCCTGGAGACGACTAGCGGGGGACTACGAGCAGTACTTC; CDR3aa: CAWRRLAGDYEQYF
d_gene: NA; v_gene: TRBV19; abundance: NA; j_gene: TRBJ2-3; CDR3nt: TGTGCCAGTACGGGGCATCTTATCACAGATACGCAGTATTTT; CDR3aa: CASTGHLITDTQYF
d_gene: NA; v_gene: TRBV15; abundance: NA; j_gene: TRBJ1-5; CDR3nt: TGTGCCACCAGCACTTCCCACGGGGGGGGCAATCAGCCCCAGCATTTT; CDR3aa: CATSTSHGGGNQPQHF
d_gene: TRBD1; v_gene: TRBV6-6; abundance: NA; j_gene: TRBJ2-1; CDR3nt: TGTGCCAGCACCGACCACAGGGGGCGCCCCTACAATGAGCAGTTCTTC; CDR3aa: CASTDHRGRPYNEQFF
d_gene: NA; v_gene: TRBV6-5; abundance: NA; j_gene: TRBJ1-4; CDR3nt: TGTGCCAGCAGTTACTCGTCTGACAGTAGAAAACTGTTTTTT; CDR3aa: CASSYSSDSRKLFF
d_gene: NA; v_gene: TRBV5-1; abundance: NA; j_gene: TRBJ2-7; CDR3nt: TGCGCCAGCAGCTTCGGGTCAGGGGACGGGGAGCAGTACTTC; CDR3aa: CASSFGSGDGEQYF
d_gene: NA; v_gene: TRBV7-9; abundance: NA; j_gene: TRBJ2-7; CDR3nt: TGTGCCAGCAGCCCCATACTCGGACTACGCTACGAGCAGTACTTC; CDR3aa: CASSPILGLRYEQYF
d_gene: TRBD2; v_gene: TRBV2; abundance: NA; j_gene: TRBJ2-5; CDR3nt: TGTGCCAGCAGTGAACCGTCCGCGGCCTTCGGGAGGGAGACCCAGTACTTC; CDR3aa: CASSEPSAAFGRETQYF
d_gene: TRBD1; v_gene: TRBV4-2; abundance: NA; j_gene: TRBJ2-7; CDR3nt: TGTGCCAGCAGCCGCACAGACAGGGGGAACTACGAGCAGTACTTC; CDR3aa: CASSRTDRGNYEQYF
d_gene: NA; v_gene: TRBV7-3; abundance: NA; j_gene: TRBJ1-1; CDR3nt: TGTGCCAGCAGCTTAACGATCCGGGATTACATGAACACTGAAGCTTTCTTT; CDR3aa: CASSLTIRDYMNTEAFF
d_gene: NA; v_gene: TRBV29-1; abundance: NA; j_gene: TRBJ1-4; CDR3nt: TGCAGCGCGGAGGGAAATAATGAAAAACTGTTTTTT; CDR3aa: CSAEGNNEKLFF
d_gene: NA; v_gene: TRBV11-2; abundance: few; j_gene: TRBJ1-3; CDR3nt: TGTGCCAGCAGCTTAGAGGGAGTTTATGGAAACACCATATATTTT; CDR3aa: CASSLEGVYGNTIYF
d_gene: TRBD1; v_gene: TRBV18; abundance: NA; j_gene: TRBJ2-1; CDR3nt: TGTGCCAGCTCATCTAGATCTGGACAGGGGGGCAATGAGCAGTTCTTC; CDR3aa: CASSSRSGQGGNEQFF
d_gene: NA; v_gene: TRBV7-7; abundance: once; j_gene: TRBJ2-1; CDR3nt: TGTGCCAGCAGCTTAGGGCTAGGGTCCTACAATGAGCAGTTCTTC; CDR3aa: CASSLGLGSYNEQFF
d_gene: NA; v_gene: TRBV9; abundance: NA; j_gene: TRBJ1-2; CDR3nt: TGTGCCAGCTCGGAGGGATACTATGGCTACACCTTC; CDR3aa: CASSEGYYGYTF
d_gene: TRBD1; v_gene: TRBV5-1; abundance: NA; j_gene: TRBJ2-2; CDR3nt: TGCGCCAGCAGCTTGGCCGGGACAGGGATCGGGGAGCTGTTTTTT; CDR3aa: CASSLAGTGIGELFF
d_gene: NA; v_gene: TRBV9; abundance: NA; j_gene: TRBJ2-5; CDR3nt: TGTGCCAGCAGCGCAGATTGGAGAGAGACCCAGTACTTC; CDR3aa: CASSADWRETQYF
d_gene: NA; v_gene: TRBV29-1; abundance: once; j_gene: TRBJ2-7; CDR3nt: TGCAGCGTTGTGGGACCTTCGGGCACCTACGAGCAGTACTTC; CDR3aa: CSVVGPSGTYEQYF